A selection of T cell receptor beta chains follows, all from one sample in a study of blood T cell repertoires in COVID-19. Libraries were prepared by immunoSEQ multiplex PCR; TCRdb keeps only in-frame clonotypes and omits some of them. The sample has some 350,000 clones, roughly 87% seen once; the top ten hold just under 3%. Source material: PBMCs or T cells enriched from blood (not recorded which). Source of these receptors: a woman aged 25 to 39 who had recovered from COVID-19. The CDR3 runs from the conserved cysteine through the conserved F or W. The D gene is left open where the match is weak. Expanded clones are given a class, and other clones once, few, many or no size at all.

>-|TRBD1|TRBJ2-7|TRBV19
CASSIPGTGGRYEQYF
TGTGCCAGTAGTATCCCCGGGACAGGAGGTCGCTACGAGCAGTACTTC
>-|TRBD1|TRBJ2-7|TRBV2
CASGDSPYEQYF
TGTGCCAGTGGGGACAGTCCCTACGAGCAGTACTTC
>-|TRBD1|TRBJ2-7|TRBV9
CASSVGSDRGTYEQYF
TGTGCCAGCAGCGTAGGCTCCGACAGGGGCACCTACGAGCAGTACTTC
>-|-|TRBJ2-1|TRBV27
CASSLSNPRLSSYNEQFF
TGTGCCAGCAGTTTATCGAACCCCCGCCTAAGCTCCTACAATGAGCAGTTCTTC
>once|TRBD2|TRBJ2-7|TRBV5-1
CASSFEGGRGEQYF
TGCGCCAGCAGCTTCGAGGGCGGGAGAGGCGAGCAGTACTTC
>once|TRBD2|TRBJ2-7|TRBV19
CASSPRTSGRIEQYF
TGTGCCAGTAGTCCTCGGACTAGCGGGAGGATCGAGCAGTACTTC
>-|-|TRBJ1-5|TRBV7-6
CASSLGQGKDQPQHF
TGTGCCAGCAGCTTGGGGCAGGGGAAGGATCAGCCCCAGCATTTT
>-|-|TRBJ1-2|TRBV5-5
CASSLLGQSNYGYTF
TGTGCCAGCAGCTTGCTAGGACAATCTAACTATGGCTACACCTTC
>few|TRBD2|TRBJ2-7|TRBV5-8
CASIRGVRRTFYYEQYF
TGTGCCAGCATACGGGGGGTGAGACGGACTTTCTACTACGAGCAGTACTTC
>-|TRBD1|TRBJ2-3|TRBV5-1
CASSPGQGADTQYF
TGCGCCAGCAGCCCCGGACAGGGTGCAGATACGCAGTATTTT
>-|-|TRBJ1-1|TRBV9
CASRPEGSTEAFF
TGTGCCAGCAGGCCAGAGGGCAGCACTGAAGCTTTCTTT
>-|-|TRBJ1-4|TRBV6-5
CASSYGTHNEKLFF
TGTGCCAGCAGTTACGGGACACATAATGAAAAACTGTTTTTT
>-|-|TRBJ2-7|TRBV5-1
CASSPSGTISYEQYF
TGCGCCAGCAGCCCCAGTGGGACAATCTCCTACGAGCAGTACTTC
>-|-|TRBJ1-1|TRBV11-2
CASRGADTEAFF
TGTGCCAGCAGGGGGGCCGACACTGAAGCTTTCTTT
>-|TRBD1|TRBJ1-4|TRBV2
CASASPTGELFF
TGTGCCAGCGCCTCCCCCACAGGGGAACTGTTTTTT
>-|-|TRBJ2-7|TRBV3-1/TRBV3-2
CASSNRGRNYEQYF
TGTGCCAGCAGCAACCGGGGTAGAAACTACGAGCAGTACTTC
>-|TRBD1|TRBJ1-2|TRBV5-1
CASSQQGAGLIYGYTF
TGCGCCAGCAGCCAGCAGGGGGCCGGGTTAATCTATGGCTACACCTTC
>-|-|TRBJ2-7|TRBV19
CASSIDSSQSFRYEQYF
TGTGCCAGTAGTATAGATTCCTCACAGTCCTTCCGCTACGAGCAGTACTTC
>-|TRBD1|TRBJ2-7|TRBV18
CASTGTESYEQYF
TGTGCCAGCACCGGGACAGAATCCTACGAGCAGTACTTC
>-|TRBD2|TRBJ2-1|TRBV2
CASSEGGLAGSNEQFF
TGTGCCAGCAGTGAGGGGGGACTAGCGGGTTCCAATGAGCAGTTCTTC
>few|-|TRBJ1-2|TRBV7-9
CASSLILRDYLGYGYTF
TGTGCCAGCAGCTTAATACTACGGGACTACTTGGGGTATGGCTACACCTTC
>-|TRBD1|TRBJ1-1|TRBV27
CASSLIDRAGAEAFF
TGTGCCAGCAGTTTAATCGACAGGGCGGGTGCTGAAGCTTTCTTT
>-|-|TRBJ2-1|TRBV11-2
CASSLDPSGPGYEQFF
TGTGCCAGCAGCTTAGATCCCAGCGGGCCAGGCTATGAGCAGTTCTTC
>-|TRBD2|TRBJ2-3|TRBV30
CAWGRAGAITDTQYF
TGTGCCTGGGGGAGAGCGGGGGCGATTACAGATACGCAGTATTTT
>few|TRBD1|TRBJ2-7|TRBV6-5
CASRRQGSGYEQYF
TGTGCCAGCAGGAGACAGGGGAGCGGGTACGAGCAGTACTTC
>-|-|TRBJ2-3|TRBV14
CASSHLSTDTQYF
TGTGCCAGCAGCCACCTATCCACAGATACGCAGTATTTT
>-|-|TRBJ2-3|TRBV3-1/TRBV3-2
CASSQVSGATDTQYF
TGTGCCAGCAGCCAAGTATCAGGGGCCACAGATACGCAGTATTTT
>-|-|TRBJ1-1|TRBV7-8
CASSLETLTEAFF
TGTGCCAGCAGCTTAGAGACTCTCACTGAAGCTTTCTTT
>-|TRBD1|TRBJ1-1|TRBV5-4
CASSGRDRGTEAFF
TGTGCCAGCAGCGGGAGGGACAGGGGAACTGAAGCTTTCTTT
>-|-|TRBJ1-1|TRBV19
CASSKGDTSKPEAFF
TGTGCCAGTAGTAAGGGGGACACCTCGAAACCTGAAGCTTTCTTT
>-|-|TRBJ1-1|TRBV11-2
CASSLGSRGMQGATEAFF
TGTGCCAGCAGCTTAGGTTCTCGCGGGATGCAGGGTGCAACTGAAGCTTTCTTT
>-|TRBD1|TRBJ2-5|TRBV10-3
CATLTGTGTQYF
TGTGCCACCCTTACAGGGACAGGGACCCAGTACTTC
>once|-|TRBJ1-1|TRBV5-8
CASSPRDKNTEAFF
TGTGCCAGCAGCCCCCGGGACAAGAACACTGAAGCTTTCTTT
>once|-|TRBJ2-3|TRBV28
CASSFRPGEVDTQYF
TGTGCCAGCAGTTTTCGTCCGGGAGAGGTAGATACGCAGTATTTT
>-|-|TRBJ1-1|TRBV6-5
CASSYSSGGSTEAFF
TGTGCCAGCAGTTACTCGAGTGGAGGATCCACTGAAGCTTTCTTT
>-|TRBD1|TRBJ2-7|TRBV7-2
CASSPGTVNEQYF
TGTGCCAGCAGCCCCGGGACAGTAAACGAGCAGTACTTC
>-|-|TRBJ2-1|TRBV3-1/TRBV3-2
CASSQEAVSRNEQFF
TGTGCCAGCAGCCAAGAAGCCGTTTCGCGCAATGAGCAGTTCTTC
>once|TRBD2|TRBJ2-5|TRBV24-1
CATSDGRIFQETQYF
TGTGCCACCAGTGACGGGAGGATCTTTCAAGAGACCCAGTACTTC
>-|TRBD2|TRBJ2-1|TRBV28
CASSGGLAGGPLNEQFF
TGTGCCAGCAGTGGGGGACTAGCGGGAGGACCCCTCAATGAGCAGTTCTTC
>-|TRBD2|TRBJ2-5|TRBV5-5
CASSLAGGETQYF
TGTGCCAGCAGCTTGGCCGGGGGGGAGACCCAGTACTTC